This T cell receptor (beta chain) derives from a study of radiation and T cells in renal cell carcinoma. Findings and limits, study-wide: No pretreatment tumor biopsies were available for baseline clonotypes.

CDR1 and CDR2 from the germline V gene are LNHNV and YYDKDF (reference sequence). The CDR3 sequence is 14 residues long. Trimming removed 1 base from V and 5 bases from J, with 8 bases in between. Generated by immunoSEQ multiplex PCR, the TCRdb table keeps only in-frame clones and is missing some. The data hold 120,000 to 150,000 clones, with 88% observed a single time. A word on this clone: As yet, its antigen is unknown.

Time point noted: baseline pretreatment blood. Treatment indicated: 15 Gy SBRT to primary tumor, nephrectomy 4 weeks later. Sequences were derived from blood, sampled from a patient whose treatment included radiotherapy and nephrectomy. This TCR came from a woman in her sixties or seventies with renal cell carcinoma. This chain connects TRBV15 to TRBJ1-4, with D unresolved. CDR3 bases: TGTGCCACCAGCAGAGTTAAGGTGAATGAAAAACTGTTTTTT. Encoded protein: CATSRVKVNEKLFF.